The clone carrying this T cell receptor (beta chain) was seen at least ten times. The antigen is undetermined. No DNA is shown, since the ends of the CDR3 on it are uncertain; the CDR3 is the one TCRdb lists. The data belong to a study of metastatic and nonmetastatic thyroid tumors. Study-level background: Thyroid patients, malignant and benign, had repertoires compared across blood and tumor or nodule tissue. Findings of the study overall: Versus benign nodules, malignant thyroid tumors reportedly had significantly higher TCR beta diversity, in blood and tumor.

Patients underwent thyroid surgery, and none had received any treatment before it. In the study's own analysis: Built for papillary thyroid cancer, a distant-metastasis classifier drew on CDR3 differences across clinicopathological groups. From the PCR reads, TCRdb re-called clones with MiXCR. Clone size and V and J calls follow TCRdb, not the original study. The sample shows 20,000 or so clones, over 20% of them seen only once. The TCR originated in a female donor with papillary thyroid cancer or a benign thyroid nodule (not recorded which). Some clones in this sample may be carry-over from other donors' samples. The sequencing sample was made of adjacent normal tissue.

This CDR3 reads CASTSGSNTEAFF. This chain connects TRBV19 to TRBJ1-1; the table's D call, TRBD1, was not checked against the DNA. The CDR3 extends over 13 residues, inclusive of both ends. CDR1 is LNHDA, CDR2 SQIVND, per germline (reference sequence).